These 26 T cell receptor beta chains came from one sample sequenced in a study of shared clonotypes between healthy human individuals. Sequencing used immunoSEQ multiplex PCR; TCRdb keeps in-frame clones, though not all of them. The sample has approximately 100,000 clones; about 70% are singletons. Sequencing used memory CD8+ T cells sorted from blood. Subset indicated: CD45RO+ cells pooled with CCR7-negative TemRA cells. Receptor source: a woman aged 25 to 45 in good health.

Here the CDR3 reads CASSTWDRGHSGNTIYF. The CDR3 DNA is TGTGCCAGCAGTACCTGGGACAGGGGACACTCTGGAAACACCATATATTTT. The rearrangement links TRBV28 to TRBJ1-3; 10 bases map to TRBD1. The CDR3 loop spans 17 amino acids. CDR1 is MDHEN, CDR2 SYDVKM, per germline. V shed 5 bases and J 0 bases; nucleotides not matched to a gene: 7.

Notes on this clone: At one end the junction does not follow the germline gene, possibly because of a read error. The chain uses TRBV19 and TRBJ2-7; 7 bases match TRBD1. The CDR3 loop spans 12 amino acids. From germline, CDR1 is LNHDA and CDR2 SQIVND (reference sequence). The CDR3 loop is CASSIWGQRPSF. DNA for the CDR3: TGTGCCAGTAGTATATGGGGACAGCGACCCTCCTTC. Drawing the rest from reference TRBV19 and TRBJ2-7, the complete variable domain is DGGITQSPKYLFRKEGQNVTLSCEQNLNHDAMYWYRQDPGQGLRLIYYSQIVNDFQKGDIAEGYSVSREKKESFPLTVTSAQKNPTAFYLCASSIWGQRPSFGPGTRLTVT.

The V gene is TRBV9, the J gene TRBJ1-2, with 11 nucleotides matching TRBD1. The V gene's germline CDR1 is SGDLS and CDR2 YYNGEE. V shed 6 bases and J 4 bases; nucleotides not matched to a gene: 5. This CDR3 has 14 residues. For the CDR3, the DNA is TGTGCCAGCACTGGACAGGGGGCATCCTATGGCTACACCTTC. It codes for CASTGQGASYGYTF.

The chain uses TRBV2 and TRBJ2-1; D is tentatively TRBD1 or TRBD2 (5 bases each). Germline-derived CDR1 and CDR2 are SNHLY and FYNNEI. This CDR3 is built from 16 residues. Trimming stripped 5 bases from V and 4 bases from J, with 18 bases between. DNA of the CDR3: TGTGCCAGCAGTCCCAAAGTACGGGACCCTTACAATGAGCAGTTCTTC. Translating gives CASSPKVRDPYNEQFF.

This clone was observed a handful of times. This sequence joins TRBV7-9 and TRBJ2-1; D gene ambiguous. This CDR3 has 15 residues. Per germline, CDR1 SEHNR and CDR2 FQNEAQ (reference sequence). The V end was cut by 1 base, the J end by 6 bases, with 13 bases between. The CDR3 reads CASSLGVSPANEQFF. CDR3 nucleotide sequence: TGTGCCAGCAGCTTAGGAGTCTCCCCAGCCAATGAGCAGTTCTTC.

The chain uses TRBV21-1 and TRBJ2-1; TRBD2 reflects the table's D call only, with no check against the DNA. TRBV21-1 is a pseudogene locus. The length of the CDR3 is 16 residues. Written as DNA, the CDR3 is TGTGCCAGCAGCAAAGCGAGCGGGAGATGCTACAATGAGCAGTTCTTC. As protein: CASSKASGRCYNEQFF.

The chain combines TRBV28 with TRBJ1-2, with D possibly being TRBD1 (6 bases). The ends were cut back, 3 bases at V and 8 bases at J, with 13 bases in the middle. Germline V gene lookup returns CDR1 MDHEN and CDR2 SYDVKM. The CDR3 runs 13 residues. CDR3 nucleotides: TGTGCCAGCAGTTTTCCCCTCAGGGGCGGCTACACCTTC. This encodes CASSFPLRGGYTF.

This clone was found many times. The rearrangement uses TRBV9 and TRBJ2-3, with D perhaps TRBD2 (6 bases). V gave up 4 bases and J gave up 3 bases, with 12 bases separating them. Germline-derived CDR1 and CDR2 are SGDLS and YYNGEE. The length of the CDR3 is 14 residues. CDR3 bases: TGTGCCAGCAGCTACGGGGGAGCAACAGATACGCAGTATTTT. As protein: CASSYGGATDTQYF.

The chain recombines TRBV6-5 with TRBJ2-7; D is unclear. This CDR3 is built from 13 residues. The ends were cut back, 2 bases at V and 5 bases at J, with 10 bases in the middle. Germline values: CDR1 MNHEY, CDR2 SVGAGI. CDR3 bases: TGTGCCAGCAGTTACGGTAGCCTCCACGAGCAGTACTTC. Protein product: CASSYGSLHEQYF.

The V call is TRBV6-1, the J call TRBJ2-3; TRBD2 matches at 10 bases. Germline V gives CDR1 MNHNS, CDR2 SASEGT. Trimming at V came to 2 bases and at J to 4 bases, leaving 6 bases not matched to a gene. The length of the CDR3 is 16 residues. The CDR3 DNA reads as TGTGCCAGCAGTGAACTAGCGGGAGACGCCCCAGATACGCAGTATTTT. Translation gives CASSELAGDAPDTQYF.

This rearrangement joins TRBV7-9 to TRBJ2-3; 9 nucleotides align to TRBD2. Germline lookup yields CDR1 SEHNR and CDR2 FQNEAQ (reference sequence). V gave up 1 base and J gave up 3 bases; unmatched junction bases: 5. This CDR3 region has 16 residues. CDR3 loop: CASSLGWSGRTDTQYF. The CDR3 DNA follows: TGTGCCAGCAGCTTAGGGTGGAGCGGGAGGACAGATACGCAGTATTTT.

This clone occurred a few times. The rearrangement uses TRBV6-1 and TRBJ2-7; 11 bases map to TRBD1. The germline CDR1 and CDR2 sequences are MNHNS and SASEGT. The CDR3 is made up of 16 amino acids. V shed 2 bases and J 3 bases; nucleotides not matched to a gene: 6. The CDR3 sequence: CASSESAGTGGYEQYF. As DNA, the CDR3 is TGTGCCAGCAGTGAAAGCGCCGGGACAGGGGGCTACGAGCAGTACTTC.

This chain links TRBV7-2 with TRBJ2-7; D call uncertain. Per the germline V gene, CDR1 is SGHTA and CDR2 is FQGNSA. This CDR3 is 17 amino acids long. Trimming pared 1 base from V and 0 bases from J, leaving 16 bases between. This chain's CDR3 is CASSLDGLRFYSYEQYF. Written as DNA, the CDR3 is TGTGCCAGCAGCTTAGACGGCCTGCGATTTTACTCCTACGAGCAGTACTTC. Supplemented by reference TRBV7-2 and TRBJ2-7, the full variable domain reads GAGVSQSPSNKVTEKGKDVELRCDPISGHTALYWYRQSLGQGLEFLIYFQGNSAPDKSGLPSDRFSAERTGGSVSTLTIQRTQQEDSAVYLCASSLDGLRFYSYEQYFGPGTRLTVT.

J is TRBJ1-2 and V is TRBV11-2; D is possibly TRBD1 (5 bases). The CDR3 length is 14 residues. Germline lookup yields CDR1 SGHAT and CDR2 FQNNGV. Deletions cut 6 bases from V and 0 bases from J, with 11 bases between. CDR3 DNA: TGTGCCAGCAGTCGGGACGGCGCTAACTATGGCTACACCTTC. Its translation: CASSRDGANYGYTF.

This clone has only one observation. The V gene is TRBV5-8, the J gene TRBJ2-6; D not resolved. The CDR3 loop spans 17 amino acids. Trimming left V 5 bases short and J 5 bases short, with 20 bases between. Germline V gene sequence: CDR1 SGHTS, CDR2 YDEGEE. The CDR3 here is CASRYGSTQSRANVLTF. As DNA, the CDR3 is TGTGCCAGCAGGTACGGATCCACACAAAGTCGGGCCAACGTCCTGACTTTC.

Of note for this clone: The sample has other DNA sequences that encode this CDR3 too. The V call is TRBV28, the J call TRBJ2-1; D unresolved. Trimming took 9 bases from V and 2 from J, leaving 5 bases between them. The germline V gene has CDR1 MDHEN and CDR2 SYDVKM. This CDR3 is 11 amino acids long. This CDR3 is CASSTYNEQFF. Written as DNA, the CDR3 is TGTGCCAGTTCAACCTACAATGAGCAGTTCTTC.

CDR3 coding DNA: TGTGCCAGCAGCCACCTCGACTGGAATGAGCAGTTCTTC. This translates into CASSHLDWNEQFF. The J gene is TRBJ2-1, the V gene TRBV6-1; the D is unclear. This CDR3 is 13 amino acids long. CDR1 MNHNS and CDR2 SASEGT come from the germline V gene. V dropped 6 bases and J dropped 7 bases, with 13 bases sitting between them.

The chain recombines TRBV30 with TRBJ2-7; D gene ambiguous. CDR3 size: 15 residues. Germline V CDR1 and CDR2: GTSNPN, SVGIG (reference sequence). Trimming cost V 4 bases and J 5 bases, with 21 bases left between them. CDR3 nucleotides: TGTGCCTGGACCCCTGGGCCGGGCCCAACCCACGAGCAGTACTTC. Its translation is CAWTPGPGPTHEQYF. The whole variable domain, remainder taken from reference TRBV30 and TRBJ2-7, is SQTIHQWPATLVQPVGSPLSLECTVEGTSNPNLYWYRQAAGRGLQLLFYSVGIGQISSEVPQNLSASRPQDRQFILSSKKLLLSDSGFYLCAWTPGPGPTHEQYFGPGTRLTVT.

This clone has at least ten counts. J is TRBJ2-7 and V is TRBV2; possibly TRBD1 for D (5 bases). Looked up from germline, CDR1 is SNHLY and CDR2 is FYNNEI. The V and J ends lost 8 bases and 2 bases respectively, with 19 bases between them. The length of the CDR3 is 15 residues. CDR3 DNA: TGTGCCAGCCCAAAGACCAGGGATGTCACCTACGAGCAGTACTTC. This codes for CASPKTRDVTYEQYF. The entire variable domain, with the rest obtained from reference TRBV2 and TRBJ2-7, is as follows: EPEVTQTPSHQVTQMGQEVILRCVPISNHLYFYWYRQILGQKVEFLVSFYNNEISEKSEIFDDQFSVERPDGSNFTLKIRSTKLEDSAMYFCASPKTRDVTYEQYFGPGTRLTVT.

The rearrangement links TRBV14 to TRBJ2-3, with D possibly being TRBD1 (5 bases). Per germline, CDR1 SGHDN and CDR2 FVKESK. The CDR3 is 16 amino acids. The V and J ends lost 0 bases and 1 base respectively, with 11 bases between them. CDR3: CASSQDFPGRTDTQYF. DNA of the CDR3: TGTGCCAGCAGCCAAGATTTTCCAGGGCGCACAGATACGCAGTATTTT.

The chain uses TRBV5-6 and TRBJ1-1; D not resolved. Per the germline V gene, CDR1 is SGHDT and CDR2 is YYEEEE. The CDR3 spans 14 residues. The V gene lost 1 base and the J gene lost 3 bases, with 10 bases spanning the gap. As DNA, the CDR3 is TGTGCCAGCAGCTTGCCTCACCAGGACACTGAAGCTTTCTTT. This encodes CASSLPHQDTEAFF.

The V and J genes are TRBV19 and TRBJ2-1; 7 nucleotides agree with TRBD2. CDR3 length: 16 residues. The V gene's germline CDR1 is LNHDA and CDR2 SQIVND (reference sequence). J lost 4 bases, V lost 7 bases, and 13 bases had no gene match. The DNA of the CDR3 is TGTGCCAGTAACCCCAAGGGTCCGGGGGGTTACAATGAGCAGTTCTTC. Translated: CASNPKGPGGYNEQFF.

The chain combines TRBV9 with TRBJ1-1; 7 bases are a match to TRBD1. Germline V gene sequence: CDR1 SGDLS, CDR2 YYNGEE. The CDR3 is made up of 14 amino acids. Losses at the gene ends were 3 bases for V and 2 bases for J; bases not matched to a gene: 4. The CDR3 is CASSAGTANTEAFF. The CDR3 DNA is TGTGCCAGCAGCGCCGGGACAGCTAACACTGAAGCTTTCTTT.

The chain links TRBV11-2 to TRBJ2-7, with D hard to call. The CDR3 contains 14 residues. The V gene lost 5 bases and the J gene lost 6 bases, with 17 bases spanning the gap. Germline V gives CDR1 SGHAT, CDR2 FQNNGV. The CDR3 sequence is CASSLGPLATEQYF. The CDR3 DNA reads TGTGCCAGCAGCCTTGGCCCTTTGGCCACCGAGCAGTACTTC.

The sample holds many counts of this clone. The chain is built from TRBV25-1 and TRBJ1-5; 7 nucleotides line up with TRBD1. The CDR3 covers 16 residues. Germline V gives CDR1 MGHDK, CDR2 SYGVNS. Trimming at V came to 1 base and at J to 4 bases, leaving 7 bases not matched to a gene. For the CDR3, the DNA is TGTGCCAGCAGTGAATCTCGGCAGGGGGTGAATCAGCCCCAGCATTTT. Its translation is CASSESRQGVNQPQHF.

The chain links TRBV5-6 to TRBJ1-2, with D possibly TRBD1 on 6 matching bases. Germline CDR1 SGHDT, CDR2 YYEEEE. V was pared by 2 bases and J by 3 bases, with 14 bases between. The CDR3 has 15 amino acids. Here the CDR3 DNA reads TGTGCCAGCAGCTTCAACCTGGGGGCTTACTATGGCTACACCTTC. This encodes CASSFNLGAYYGYTF. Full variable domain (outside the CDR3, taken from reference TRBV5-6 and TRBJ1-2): DAGVTQSPTHLIKTRGQQVTLRCSPKSGHDTVSWYQQALGQGPQFIFQYYEEEERQRGNFPDRFSGHQFPNYSSELNVNALLLGDSALYLCASSFNLGAYYGYTFGSGTRLTVV.